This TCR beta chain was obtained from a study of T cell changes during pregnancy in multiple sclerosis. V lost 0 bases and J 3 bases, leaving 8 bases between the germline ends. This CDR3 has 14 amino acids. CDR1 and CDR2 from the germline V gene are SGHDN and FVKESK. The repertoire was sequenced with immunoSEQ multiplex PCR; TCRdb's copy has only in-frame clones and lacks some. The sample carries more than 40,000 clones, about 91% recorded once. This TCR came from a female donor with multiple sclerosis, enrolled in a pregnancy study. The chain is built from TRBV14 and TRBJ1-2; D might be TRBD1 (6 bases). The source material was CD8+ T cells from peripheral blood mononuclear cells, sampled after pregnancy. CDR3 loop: CASSQEWTDYGYTF. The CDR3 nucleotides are TGTGCCAGCAGCCAAGAGTGGACAGACTATGGCTACACCTTC.